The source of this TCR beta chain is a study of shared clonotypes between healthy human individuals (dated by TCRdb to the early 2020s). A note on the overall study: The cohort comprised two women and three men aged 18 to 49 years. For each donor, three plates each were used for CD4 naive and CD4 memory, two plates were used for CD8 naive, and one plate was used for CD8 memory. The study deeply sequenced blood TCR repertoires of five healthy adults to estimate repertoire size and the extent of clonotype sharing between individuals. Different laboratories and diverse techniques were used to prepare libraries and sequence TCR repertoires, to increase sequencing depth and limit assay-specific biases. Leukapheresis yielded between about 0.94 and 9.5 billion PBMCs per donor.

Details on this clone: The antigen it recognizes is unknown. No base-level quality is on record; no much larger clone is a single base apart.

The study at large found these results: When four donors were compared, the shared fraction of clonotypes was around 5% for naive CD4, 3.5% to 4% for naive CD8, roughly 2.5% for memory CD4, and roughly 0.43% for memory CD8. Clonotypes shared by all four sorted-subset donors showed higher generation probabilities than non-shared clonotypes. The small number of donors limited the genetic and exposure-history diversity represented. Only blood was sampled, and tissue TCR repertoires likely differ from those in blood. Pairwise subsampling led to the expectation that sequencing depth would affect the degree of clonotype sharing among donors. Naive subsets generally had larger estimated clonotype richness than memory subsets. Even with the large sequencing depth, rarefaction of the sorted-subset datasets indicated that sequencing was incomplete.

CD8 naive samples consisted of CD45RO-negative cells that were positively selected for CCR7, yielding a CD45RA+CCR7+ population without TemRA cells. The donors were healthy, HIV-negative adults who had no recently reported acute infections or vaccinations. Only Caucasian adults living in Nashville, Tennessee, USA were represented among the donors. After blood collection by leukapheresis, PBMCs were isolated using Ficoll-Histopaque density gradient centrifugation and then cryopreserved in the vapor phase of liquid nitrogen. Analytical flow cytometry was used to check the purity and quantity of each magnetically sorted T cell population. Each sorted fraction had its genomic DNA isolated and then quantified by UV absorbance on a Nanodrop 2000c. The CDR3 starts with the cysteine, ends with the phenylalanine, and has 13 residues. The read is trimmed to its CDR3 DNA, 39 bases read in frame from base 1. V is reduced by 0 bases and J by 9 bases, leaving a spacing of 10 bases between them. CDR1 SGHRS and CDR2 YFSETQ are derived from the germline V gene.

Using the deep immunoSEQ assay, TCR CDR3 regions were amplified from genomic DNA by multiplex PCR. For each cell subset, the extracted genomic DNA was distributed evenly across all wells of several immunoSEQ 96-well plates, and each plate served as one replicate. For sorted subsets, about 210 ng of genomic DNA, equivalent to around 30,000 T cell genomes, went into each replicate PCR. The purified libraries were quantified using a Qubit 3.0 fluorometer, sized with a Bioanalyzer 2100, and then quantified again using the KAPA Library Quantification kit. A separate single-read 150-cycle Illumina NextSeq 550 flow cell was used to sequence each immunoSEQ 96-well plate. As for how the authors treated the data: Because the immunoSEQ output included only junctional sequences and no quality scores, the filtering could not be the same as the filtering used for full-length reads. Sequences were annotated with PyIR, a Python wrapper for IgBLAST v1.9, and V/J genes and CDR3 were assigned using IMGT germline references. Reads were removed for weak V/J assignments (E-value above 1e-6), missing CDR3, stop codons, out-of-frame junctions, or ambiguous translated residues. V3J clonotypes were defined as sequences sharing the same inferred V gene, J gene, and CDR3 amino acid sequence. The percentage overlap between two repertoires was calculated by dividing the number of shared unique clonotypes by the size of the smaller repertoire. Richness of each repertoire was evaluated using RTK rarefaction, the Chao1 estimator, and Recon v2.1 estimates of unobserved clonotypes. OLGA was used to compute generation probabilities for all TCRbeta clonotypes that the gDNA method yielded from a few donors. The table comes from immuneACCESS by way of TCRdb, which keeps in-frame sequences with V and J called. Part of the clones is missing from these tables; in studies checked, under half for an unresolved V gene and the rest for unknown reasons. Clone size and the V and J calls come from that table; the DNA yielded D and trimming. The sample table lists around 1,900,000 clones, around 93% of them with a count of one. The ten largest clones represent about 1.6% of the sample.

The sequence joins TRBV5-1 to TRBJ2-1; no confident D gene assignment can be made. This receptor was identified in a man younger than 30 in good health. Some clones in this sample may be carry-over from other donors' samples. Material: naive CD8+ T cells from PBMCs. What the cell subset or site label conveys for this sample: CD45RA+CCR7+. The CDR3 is CASSLELAIEQFF. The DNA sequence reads TGCGCCAGCAGCTTGGAGCTCGCTATTGAGCAGTTCTTC.